The present entry profiles one T cell receptor beta chain with its context. The protocol was immunoSEQ multiplex PCR, while the TCRdb copy is restricted to in-frame clones and leaves out a portion. The sample records over 150,000 clones, 90% to 95% being singletons. This entry comes from a study of control samples from healthy donors and cancer patients. This CDR3 contains 14 residues. V lost 0 bases, J lost 3 bases, and 9 bases lay in between. Germline V gene lookup returns CDR1 SGHNT and CDR2 YYREEE (reference sequence). V and J are TRBV5-4 and TRBJ1-2; possible D gene TRBD1, 5 bases. Material for sequencing was blood. The sequence was collected from a young man in good health. The CDR3 nucleotides read TGTGCCAGCAGCTTGGGGCAGGGTCACTATGGCTACACCTTC. It is translated as CASSLGQGHYGYTF. Full variable domain (outside the CDR3, taken from reference TRBV5-4 and TRBJ1-2): ETGVTQSPTHLIKTRGQQVTLRCSSQSGHNTVSWYQQALGQGPQFIFQYYREEENGRGNFPPRFSGLQFPNYSSELNVNALELDDSALYLCASSLGQGHYGYTFGSGTRLTVV.